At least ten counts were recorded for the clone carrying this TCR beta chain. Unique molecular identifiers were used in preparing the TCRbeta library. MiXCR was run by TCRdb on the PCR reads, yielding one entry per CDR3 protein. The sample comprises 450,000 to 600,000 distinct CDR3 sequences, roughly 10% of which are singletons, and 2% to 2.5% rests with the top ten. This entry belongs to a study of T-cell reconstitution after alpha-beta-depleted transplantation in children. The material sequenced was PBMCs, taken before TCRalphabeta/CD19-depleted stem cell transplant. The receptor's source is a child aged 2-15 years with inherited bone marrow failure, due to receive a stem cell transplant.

This CDR3 reads CASSVAGARELFF. The CDR3 coding sequence is TGTGCCAGCAGCGTAGCGGGGGCGAGGGAGCTGTTTTTT. The chain employs TRBV9 and TRBJ2-2; D assignment may be TRBD1 or TRBD2 (6 bases each). This CDR3 is 13 amino acids long. The germline V gene has CDR1 SGDLS and CDR2 YYNGEE. With 0 bases removed from V and 9 bases from J, the gap between germline ends came to 9 bases. The complete variable domain, with remaining parts taken from reference TRBV9 and TRBJ2-2, reads DSGVTQTPKHLITATGQRVTLRCSPRSGDLSVYWYQQSLDQGLQFLIQYYNGEERAKGNILERFSAQQFPDLHSELNLSSLELGDSALYFCASSVAGARELFFGEGSRLTVL.